Listed below are T cell receptor beta chains from one sample, sequenced in a study of blood T cell repertoires in COVID-19. The protocol was immunoSEQ multiplex PCR, while the TCRdb copy is restricted to in-frame clones and leaves out a portion. The sample shows 380,000 or so clones, more than 70% of them seen only once. Input material: peripheral blood. These receptors were collected from a man in his forties with acute or convalescent COVID-19. Each CDR3 is given with its conserved first and last residue. The D gene is left open where the match is weak. For some rows the clone size is stated as once, few or many, or as a class when expanded; others skip it.

CDR3 DNA: TGTGCCAGCAGCTGGAGGCGAGGGGCCAACGTCCTGACTTTC
CDR3 protein: CASSWRRGANVLTF
clone size: NA
V gene: TRBV5-4
D gene: NA
J gene: TRBJ2-6

CDR3 DNA: TGTGCCACTAACCGTCGGCTAGCGGGGAACACCGGGGAGCTGTTTTTT
CDR3 protein: CATNRRLAGNTGELFF
clone size: NA
V gene: TRBV11-2
D gene: TRBD2
J gene: TRBJ2-2

CDR3 DNA: TGTGCCAGTAGTATCCTCGGACAGATCATTGGGAACACTGAAGCTTTCTTT
CDR3 protein: CASSILGQIIGNTEAFF
clone size: NA
V gene: TRBV19
D gene: NA
J gene: TRBJ1-1

CDR3 DNA: TGTGCCAGCAGTATGACTACCGGGACAAGACATGGCTACACCTTC
CDR3 protein: CASSMTTGTRHGYTF
clone size: once
V gene: TRBV6-5
D gene: NA
J gene: TRBJ1-2

CDR3 DNA: TGTGCCAGCAGTGACACGGCGGGAGTGAATGAGCAGTTCTTC
CDR3 protein: CASSDTAGVNEQFF
clone size: NA
V gene: TRBV6-4
D gene: TRBD2
J gene: TRBJ2-1

CDR3 DNA: TGTGCCAGCAGTTCCCCACCAACTAGCGGGAGGTCAGATACGCAGTATTTT
CDR3 protein: CASSSPPTSGRSDTQYF
clone size: NA
V gene: TRBV28
D gene: TRBD2
J gene: TRBJ2-3

CDR3 DNA: TGTGCCAGCAGCTTGAGCCCCGGGACAGCCCGGAATAATTCACCCCTCCACTTT
CDR3 protein: CASSLSPGTARNNSPLHF
clone size: NA
V gene: TRBV9
D gene: TRBD1
J gene: TRBJ1-6

CDR3 DNA: TGCAGCGTTGAAAACACAGGGGGTGGCTACACCTTC
CDR3 protein: CSVENTGGGYTF
clone size: NA
V gene: TRBV29-1
D gene: TRBD1
J gene: TRBJ1-2

CDR3 DNA: TGTGCCAGTAGTCGACGACCCCTGGCGGGGGGGCCCACAGATACGCAGTATTTT
CDR3 protein: CASSRRPLAGGPTDTQYF
clone size: once
V gene: TRBV19
D gene: TRBD2
J gene: TRBJ2-3

CDR3 DNA: TGTGCCAGCAGCTTGGGTGGTTCAGGGGGTTATAGCAATCAGCCCCAGCATTTT
CDR3 protein: CASSLGGSGGYSNQPQHF
clone size: once
V gene: TRBV5-6
D gene: TRBD1
J gene: TRBJ1-5

CDR3 DNA: TGCGCCAGCAGGACAGTTCTCTCTGGGGCCAACGTCCTGACTTTC
CDR3 protein: CASRTVLSGANVLTF
clone size: NA
V gene: TRBV5-1
D gene: NA
J gene: TRBJ2-6

CDR3 DNA: TGTGCCAGCAGTTTACCAACCTTCGCTAGCGGGACGGCTCGTGAGCAGTACTTC
CDR3 protein: CASSLPTFASGTAREQYF
clone size: once
V gene: TRBV28
D gene: TRBD2
J gene: TRBJ2-7

CDR3 DNA: TGTGCCAGCAGCTTACAGAGAACAGGGGGTCGCTCCTACAATGAGCAGTTCTTC
CDR3 protein: CASSLQRTGGRSYNEQFF
clone size: NA
V gene: TRBV9
D gene: TRBD1
J gene: TRBJ2-1

CDR3 DNA: TGTGCCAGCAGTTCTCTCGGGTCGGGGGACACTGAAGCTTTCTTT
CDR3 protein: CASSSLGSGDTEAFF
clone size: few
V gene: TRBV27
D gene: NA
J gene: TRBJ1-1

CDR3 DNA: TGTGCCAGCAGTTTTCGTGAGGATTCCGAGCAGTACTTC
CDR3 protein: CASSFREDSEQYF
clone size: NA
V gene: TRBV12-3/TRBV12-4
D gene: NA
J gene: TRBJ2-7

CDR3 DNA: TGTGCCAGCGGGCGGGCAGACCATTCACCCCTCCACTTT
CDR3 protein: CASGRADHSPLHF
clone size: NA
V gene: TRBV9
D gene: NA
J gene: TRBJ1-6

CDR3 DNA: TGTGCCAGCAGCCCACGGCCGGGACAGGGACCCTATGGCTACACCTTC
CDR3 protein: CASSPRPGQGPYGYTF
clone size: NA
V gene: TRBV11-2
D gene: TRBD1
J gene: TRBJ1-2

CDR3 DNA: TGTGCCAGCAAAAAGGGGGCAGGCCAGCCCCAGCATTTT
CDR3 protein: CASKKGAGQPQHF
clone size: NA
V gene: TRBV12-3/TRBV12-4
D gene: TRBD1
J gene: TRBJ1-5

CDR3 DNA: TGTGCCAGCAGGCGGACTAGTCGGACAGATACGCAGTATTTT
CDR3 protein: CASRRTSRTDTQYF
clone size: NA
V gene: TRBV5-6
D gene: TRBD2
J gene: TRBJ2-3

CDR3 DNA: TGTGCCAGCAGTTTATATCCCCTGGGGAGGGGAACGCAGTATTTT
CDR3 protein: CASSLYPLGRGTQYF
clone size: NA
V gene: TRBV28
D gene: TRBD2
J gene: TRBJ2-3

CDR3 DNA: TGTGCCAGCAGCTTGACACCTTACTACGAGCAGTACTTC
CDR3 protein: CASSLTPYYEQYF
clone size: NA
V gene: TRBV5-5
D gene: NA
J gene: TRBJ2-7

CDR3 DNA: TGTGCCAGCAGCCAAGAAGAGGCGCGGCTAGCCAAAAACATTCAGTACTTC
CDR3 protein: CASSQEEARLAKNIQYF
clone size: NA
V gene: TRBV4-2
D gene: NA
J gene: TRBJ2-4

CDR3 DNA: TGTGCCAGCAGCCCCGGGACTAGCGTGGCCTACGAGCAGTACTTC
CDR3 protein: CASSPGTSVAYEQYF
clone size: NA
V gene: TRBV9
D gene: TRBD2
J gene: TRBJ2-7

CDR3 DNA: TGTGCCAGCAGTGAATTGGGACTAGCGGGAGGGTCCTACGAGCAGTACTTC
CDR3 protein: CASSELGLAGGSYEQYF
clone size: once
V gene: TRBV2
D gene: TRBD2
J gene: TRBJ2-7

CDR3 DNA: TGTGCCAGCAGTCTAAGCCGTAATCAGCCCCAGCATTTT
CDR3 protein: CASSLSRNQPQHF
clone size: NA
V gene: TRBV27
D gene: NA
J gene: TRBJ1-5

CDR3 DNA: TGTGCCATTCTTACCGAAGACAGTAGGACTGAAGCTTTCTTT
CDR3 protein: CAILTEDSRTEAFF
clone size: NA
V gene: TRBV10-3
D gene: NA
J gene: TRBJ1-1

CDR3 DNA: TGTGCCAGCAGTTACACTCCACAGGGGGCCTACGAGCAGTACTTC
CDR3 protein: CASSYTPQGAYEQYF
clone size: NA
V gene: TRBV6-2/TRBV6-3
D gene: TRBD1
J gene: TRBJ2-7

CDR3 DNA: TGCAGCGTTGAAGATAAGGGACAGGGAAGAAGCCCCAAAAACATTCAGTACTTC
CDR3 protein: CSVEDKGQGRSPKNIQYF
clone size: few
V gene: TRBV29-1
D gene: TRBD1
J gene: TRBJ2-4